Listed below are T cell receptor beta chains from one sample, sequenced in a study of PD-L1 blockade in urothelial cancer. Profiling relied on immunoSEQ multiplex PCR, and the TCRdb table lists in-frame clones only, not all of them. In the table there are about 38,000 clones, around 88% of which are singletons. This specimen consisted of PBMCs, obtained around atezolizumab (anti-PD-L1) treatment. These receptors originate from a man aged 55 to 70 with urothelial cancer. Each CDR3 is given with its conserved first and last residue. The D gene is left open where the match is weak. Only part of the rows carry a size: once, few, many, or a class if the clone is expanded.

D: -; J: TRBJ2-7; V: TRBV2; size: -; CDR3: CASSDGVTYEQYF; DNA: TGTGCCAGCAGTGACGGGGTAACCTACGAGCAGTACTTC
D: -; J: TRBJ2-7; V: TRBV6-1; size: few; CDR3: CASSAKGRYEQYF; DNA: TGTGCCAGCAGTGCTAAGGGGCGGTACGAGCAGTACTTC
D: TRBD1; J: TRBJ2-2; V: TRBV7-2; size: -; CDR3: CASSLGFRGQHTGELFF; DNA: TGTGCCAGCAGCTTAGGATTCAGGGGGCAACACACCGGGGAGCTGTTTTTT
D: -; J: TRBJ1-1; V: TRBV7-2; size: -; CDR3: CASSVHRVNTEAFF; DNA: TGTGCCAGCAGCGTTCACAGGGTTAACACTGAAGCTTTCTTT
D: TRBD1; J: TRBJ2-7; V: TRBV18; size: -; CDR3: CASSPQGAHEQYF; DNA: TGTGCCAGCTCACCCCAGGGGGCTCACGAGCAGTACTTC
D: TRBD1; J: TRBJ2-7; V: TRBV29-1; size: -; CDR3: CSATLTGAREQYF; DNA: TGCAGCGCAACTTTAACAGGGGCCCGCGAGCAGTACTTC
D: -; J: TRBJ1-1; V: TRBV4-1; size: -; CDR3: CASSPRVHNAEAFF; DNA: TGCGCCAGCAGCCCCAGGGTCCATAACGCTGAAGCTTTCTTT
D: -; J: TRBJ2-1; V: TRBV5-4; size: -; CDR3: CASSSRLTSSYNEQFF; DNA: TGTGCCAGCAGCTCGAGACTGACTAGCTCCTACAATGAGCAGTTCTTC
D: -; J: TRBJ2-4; V: TRBV19; size: -; CDR3: CASSWQGVAKNIQYF; DNA: TGTGCCAGTAGTTGGCAGGGTGTAGCCAAAAACATTCAGTACTTC
D: -; J: TRBJ1-1; V: TRBV5-6; size: once; CDR3: CASSLVGRTEAFF; DNA: TGTGCCAGCAGCTTAGTGGGGCGGACTGAAGCTTTCTTT
D: -; J: TRBJ1-1; V: TRBV6-1; size: -; CDR3: CASSPQVNTEAFF; DNA: TGTGCCAGCAGCCCCCAGGTGAACACTGAAGCTTTCTTT
D: -; J: TRBJ1-1; V: TRBV7-2; size: -; CDR3: CASSLVWGDTEAFF; DNA: TGTGCCAGCAGCTTAGTATGGGGAGACACTGAAGCTTTCTTT
D: TRBD1; J: TRBJ2-3; V: TRBV7-2; size: -; CDR3: CASSRKGTGSTDTQYF; DNA: TGTGCCAGCAGCCGGAAAGGGACAGGATCCACAGATACGCAGTATTTT
D: -; J: TRBJ1-2; V: TRBV29-1; size: -; CDR3: CSVDARDGGGYTF; DNA: TGCAGCGTTGACGCCCGGGATGGTGGTGGCTACACCTTC
D: TRBD1; J: TRBJ2-7; V: TRBV11-2; size: -; CDR3: CASSSTGGRPYEQYF; DNA: TGTGCCAGCAGCTCGACAGGGGGAAGACCCTACGAGCAGTACTTC
D: TRBD2; J: TRBJ2-5; V: TRBV4-1; size: -; CDR3: CASSQGGAGGLETQYF; DNA: TGCGCCAGCAGCCAAGGGGGAGCGGGAGGGTTAGAGACCCAGTACTTC
D: -; J: TRBJ2-1; V: TRBV7-9; size: -; CDR3: CASSLERALYNEQFF; DNA: TGTGCCAGCAGCTTGGAGCGGGCCCTCTACAATGAGCAGTTCTTC
D: -; J: TRBJ2-7; V: TRBV5-4; size: -; CDR3: CASSLDGRGYEQYF; DNA: TGTGCCAGCAGCTTGGACGGCAGGGGCTACGAGCAGTACTTC
D: TRBD1; J: TRBJ2-2; V: TRBV11-3; size: -; CDR3: CASSRGQGSTGELFF; DNA: TGTGCCAGCAGCCGCGGACAGGGGAGCACCGGGGAGCTGTTTTTT
D: -; J: TRBJ1-1; V: TRBV28; size: -; CDR3: CASRNDWGAEAFF; DNA: TGTGCCAGCAGGAACGATTGGGGAGCTGAAGCTTTCTTT
D: TRBD1; J: TRBJ1-1; V: TRBV4-1; size: -; CDR3: CASRDRVAEAFF; DNA: TGCGCCAGCAGGGACAGGGTCGCTGAAGCTTTCTTT
D: TRBD1; J: TRBJ2-2; V: TRBV6-6; size: -; CDR3: CATPGTEINTGELFF; DNA: TGTGCCACCCCAGGGACAGAAATTAACACCGGGGAGCTGTTTTTT
D: -; J: TRBJ2-3; V: TRBV28; size: few; CDR3: CASSRPLTGSPTDTQYF; DNA: TGTGCCAGCAGCCGCCCCCTAACAGGGAGCCCCACAGATACGCAGTATTTT
D: TRBD1; J: TRBJ2-1; V: TRBV10-1; size: -; CDR3: CASSESDRGYEQFF; DNA: TGCGCCAGCAGTGAGTCGGACAGGGGCTATGAGCAGTTCTTC
D: TRBD2; J: TRBJ2-1; V: TRBV4-2; size: -; CDR3: CASSPPTLAGGYNEQFF; DNA: TGTGCCAGCAGCCCCCCTACCCTAGCGGGAGGGTACAATGAGCAGTTCTTC
D: -; J: TRBJ1-4; V: TRBV4-3; size: -; CDR3: CASSLGGQSNEKLFF; DNA: TGCGCCAGCAGCCTGGGAGGGCAAAGTAATGAAAAACTGTTTTTT
D: -; J: TRBJ1-1; V: TRBV4-1; size: -; CDR3: CASSQDGSVNTEAFF; DNA: TGCGCCAGCAGCCAAGATGGTTCAGTGAACACTGAAGCTTTCTTT
D: TRBD1; J: TRBJ1-6; V: TRBV4-3; size: -; CDR3: CASSQGITGGASSPLHF; DNA: TGCGCCAGCAGCCAAGGGATAACAGGGGGCGCGAGTTCACCCCTCCACTTT
D: -; J: TRBJ1-5; V: TRBV5-6; size: once; CDR3: CASSLGGGNQPQHF; DNA: TGTGCCAGCAGCTTGGGGGGGGGCAATCAGCCCCAGCATTTT
D: -; J: TRBJ1-6; V: TRBV5-1; size: -; CDR3: CASSLRDRVENSPLHF; DNA: TGCGCCAGCAGCTTGCGTGACAGAGTAGAAAATTCACCCCTCCACTTT
D: TRBD2; J: TRBJ2-2; V: TRBV30; size: -; CDR3: CAWNHRGLAVTGELFF; DNA: TGTGCCTGGAATCATAGGGGACTAGCGGTCACCGGGGAGCTGTTTTTT
D: -; J: TRBJ2-1; V: TRBV6-1; size: -; CDR3: CASSEGAITNEQFF; DNA: TGTGCCAGCAGTGAAGGGGCAATCACCAATGAGCAGTTCTTC
D: -; J: TRBJ2-5; V: TRBV27; size: -; CDR3: CASSLSDRVQETQYF; DNA: TGTGCCAGCAGTTTGTCAGACAGAGTCCAAGAGACCCAGTACTTC
D: -; J: TRBJ1-6; V: TRBV30; size: -; CDR3: CAWSAQTGSPLHF; DNA: TGTGCCTGGAGTGCGCAAACAGGTTCACCCCTCCACTTT
D: -; J: TRBJ1-3; V: TRBV2; size: -; CDR3: CASSVVGSSGNTIYF; DNA: TGTGCCAGCAGTGTCGTGGGGAGCTCTGGAAACACCATATATTTT
D: TRBD1; J: TRBJ1-6; V: TRBV25-1; size: -; CDR3: CASSDRVGTDNSPLHF; DNA: TGTGCCAGCAGTGATCGGGTCGGGACAGATAATTCACCCCTCCACTTT
D: TRBD2; J: TRBJ2-7; V: TRBV27; size: few; CDR3: CASSFASGGEQYF; DNA: TGTGCCAGCAGTTTTGCTTCGGGAGGCGAGCAGTACTTC
D: TRBD1; J: TRBJ1-2; V: TRBV27; size: few; CDR3: CASNSLAGGGYTF; DNA: TGTGCCAGCAATTCACTAGCAGGGGGGGGCTACACCTTC
D: -; J: TRBJ1-6; V: TRBV5-1; size: -; CDR3: CASSLAAEGSPLHF; DNA: TGCGCCAGCAGCTTGGCGGCGGAGGGATCACCCCTCCACTTT
D: -; J: TRBJ1-2; V: TRBV5-4; size: -; CDR3: CASSLTGRDGYGYTF; DNA: TGTGCCAGCAGCTTGACAGGGAGGGACGGCTATGGCTACACCTTC
D: -; J: TRBJ2-1; V: TRBV7-2; size: -; CDR3: CASSDNGWRGYNEQFF; DNA: TGTGCCAGCAGCGATAATGGATGGCGGGGCTACAATGAGCAGTTCTTC
D: TRBD2; J: TRBJ2-7; V: TRBV6-5; size: -; CDR3: CASSRTGTNYEQYF; DNA: TGTGCCAGCAGTCGGACCGGGACTAACTACGAGCAGTACTTC
D: TRBD1; J: TRBJ2-2; V: TRBV30; size: few; CDR3: CAFGQGKTGELFF; DNA: TGTGCCTTCGGACAGGGGAAAACGGGGGAGCTGTTTTTT
D: -; J: TRBJ2-7; V: TRBV30; size: -; CDR3: CAHRRGTEQYF; DNA: TGTGCCCATCGACGGGGGACCGAGCAGTACTTC
D: -; J: TRBJ1-5; V: TRBV25-1; size: -; CDR3: CASTLGDTNGGQPQHF; DNA: TGTGCCAGCACATTAGGGGACACTAACGGAGGTCAGCCCCAGCATTTT
D: TRBD1; J: TRBJ2-7; V: TRBV18; size: -; CDR3: CASSAGTGQYEQYF; DNA: TGTGCCAGCTCAGCCGGGACAGGGCAGTACGAGCAGTACTTC
D: -; J: TRBJ1-1; V: TRBV30; size: -; CDR3: CAWTRGLKEAFF; DNA: TGTGCCTGGACCCGAGGTCTGAAGGAAGCTTTCTTT
D: -; J: TRBJ2-1; V: TRBV6-5; size: -; CDR3: CASTRYNEQFF; DNA: TGTGCCAGCACCAGATACAATGAGCAGTTCTTC
D: TRBD2; J: TRBJ2-5; V: TRBV5-4; size: -; CDR3: CASSLSGTKEETQYF; DNA: TGTGCCAGCAGCTTGTCCGGGACTAAGGAAGAGACCCAGTACTTC
D: TRBD2; J: TRBJ2-1; V: TRBV2; size: -; CDR3: CASQLAGVDNEQFF; DNA: TGTGCCAGTCAACTAGCGGGGGTCGACAATGAGCAGTTCTTC